Following are 23 T cell receptor beta chains from one sample sequenced in a study of monozygotic twins with inflammatory bowel disease. TCRdb re-called the 5' RACE reads, yielding one record per CDR3 amino acid sequence without DNA. Its listing shows fewer than 550,000 distinct CDR3 sequences. The specimen sequenced was blood. The origin of the receptors is a human donor with ulcerative colitis or Crohn's disease, or a healthy co-twin of an affected twin (not recorded which).

This rearrangement joins TRBV28 to TRBJ1-3; checking the TCRdb D call of TRBD1 is not possible without DNA. Germline-derived CDR1 and CDR2 are MDHEN and SYDVKM. The CDR3 is 16 amino acids. CDR3 loop: CASSYNRGFSGNTIYF.

V is TRBV9 and J is TRBJ2-5; TCRdb lists TRBD2, though no DNA is available to test this call. This CDR3 spans 17 amino acids. From germline, CDR1 is SGDLS and CDR2 YYNGEE. The CDR3 is CASSLGLAGQEKETQYF.

The chain joins TRBV5-1 to TRBJ2-7; the D gene TCRdb calls, TRBD1, cannot be checked with no DNA. The CDR3 consists of 14 residues. Germline V gene lookup returns CDR1 SGHRS and CDR2 YFSETQ. This CDR3 reads CASSVGTGGREQYF.

The chain recombines TRBV4-3 with TRBJ1-6; TCRdb names TRBD1, which stays unverified in the absence of DNA. CDR1 and CDR2 from the germline V gene are LGHNA and YSLEER. The CDR3 totals 16 residues. The CDR3 is CASSQDPGKAGSPLHF.

This chain uses TRBV20-1 with TRBJ1-2; the D gene TCRdb calls, TRBD1, cannot be checked with no DNA. CDR3 length: 14 residues. Germline CDR1 is DFQATT and CDR2 is SNEGSKA (reference sequence). The CDR3 sequence is CSAPNRRSSYGYTF.

The chain uses TRBV9 and TRBJ2-3. Germline V CDR1 and CDR2: SGDLS, YYNGEE. The CDR3 runs 13 residues. The CDR3 reads CASSDGSTDTQYF.

The rearrangement uses TRBV7-9 and TRBJ2-2; the TCRdb call, TRBD1, lacks DNA for checking. Germline V CDR1 and CDR2: SEHNR, FQNEAQ (reference sequence). There are 15 residues in the CDR3. The CDR3 region is CASNQGTTNTGELFF.

The J gene is TRBJ2-5, the V gene TRBV5-4; TCRdb names TRBD1, which stays unverified in the absence of DNA. This CDR3 is built from 15 residues. Looked up from germline, CDR1 is SGHNT and CDR2 is YYREEE (reference sequence). This chain's CDR3 is CASSTAGTPQETQYF.

The chain employs TRBV28 and TRBJ2-5. The germline V gene has CDR1 MDHEN and CDR2 SYDVKM. The CDR3 runs 18 residues. The CDR3 is CASSFAPKWSRGMKTQYF.

The chain combines TRBV20-1 with TRBJ2-3; TCRdb names TRBD2, which stays unverified in the absence of DNA. The germline gives CDR1 DFQATT, CDR2 SNEGSKA (reference sequence). There are 19 residues in the CDR3. Here the CDR3 reads CSAVPGLAGGPEDIDTQYF.

This sequence joins TRBV5-1 and TRBJ1-1; the TCRdb call, TRBD1, lacks DNA for checking. This CDR3 is 16 amino acids long. CDR1 SGHRS and CDR2 YFSETQ come from the germline V gene. The CDR3 here is CASSPNRVPFHPEAFF.

This chain connects TRBV20-1 to TRBJ2-4; TCRdb names TRBD2, which stays unverified in the absence of DNA. The CDR3 loop spans 14 amino acids. The germline V gene encodes CDR1 DFQATT and CDR2 SNEGSKA (reference sequence). The CDR3 here is CSASYTSGRNIQYF.

The genes are TRBV4-1 and TRBJ1-6; TCRdb outputs TRBD1, but without DNA this stays unchecked. Per the germline V gene, CDR1 is MGHRA and CDR2 is YSYEKL. This CDR3 is 18 amino acids long. CDR3 region: CASSQKGGSDRKNSPLHF.

This sequence joins TRBV19 and TRBJ1-2; TCRdb's assignment of TRBD1 cannot be checked, as there is no DNA. CDR3 length: 16 amino acids. CDR1 is LNHDA and CDR2 is SQIVND in the germline V gene (reference sequence). Here the CDR3 reads CASSPRTGAKNYGYTF.

The rearrangement uses TRBV3-1 and TRBJ2-1; TCRdb's D call, TRBD1, is unchecked because there is no DNA. There are 14 residues in the CDR3. Germline CDR1 and CDR2: LGHDT and YNNKEL (reference sequence). This chain's CDR3 is CASSPVGGGYEQFF.

The chain links TRBV5-1 to TRBJ2-1. Germline V gene sequence: CDR1 SGHRS, CDR2 YFSETQ. This CDR3 region has 15 residues. The CDR3 spells CASSLTQGPYNEQFF.

The chain has TRBV10-3 and TRBJ2-1; absent DNA, TCRdb's TRBD2 call cannot be checked. CDR3 length equals 14 residues. The germline V gene has CDR1 ENHRY and CDR2 SYGVKD. The CDR3 sequence: CATASGGTNNEQFF.

V usage is TRBV7-2 and J usage is TRBJ2-5; as DNA is missing, the TRBD2 call by TCRdb cannot be tested. This CDR3 has 19 residues. Germline values: CDR1 SGHTA, CDR2 FQGNSA. The CDR3: CASSLASGPLLSVQETQYF.

The genes are TRBV11-2 and TRBJ2-7; the D call from TCRdb, TRBD1, cannot be confirmed without DNA. The germline gives CDR1 SGHAT, CDR2 FQNNGV. The CDR3 is made up of 17 amino acids. CDR3 sequence: CASSPWEGAGADYEQYF.

The chain employs TRBV30 and TRBJ1-1. CDR3 length equals 11 residues. Germline V lookup: CDR1 GTSNPN, CDR2 SVGIG (reference sequence). The CDR3 protein is CAWMGGAEAFF.

The CDR3 is CASAPGSTEAFF. This sequence joins TRBV19 and TRBJ1-1; the TCRdb D gene call, TRBD1, has no DNA to confirm it. The CDR3 spans 12 residues. CDR1 is LNHDA, CDR2 SQIVND, per germline (reference sequence). The complete variable domain, with remaining parts taken from reference TRBV19 and TRBJ1-1, reads DGGITQSPKYLFRKEGQNVTLSCEQNLNHDAMYWYRQDPGQGLRLIYYSQIVNDFQKGDIAEGYSVSREKKESFPLTVTSAQKNPTAFYLCASAPGSTEAFFGQGTRLTVV.

This rearrangement joins TRBV24-1 to TRBJ2-1; no DNA is available, so the TRBD2 call from TCRdb remains unchecked. The CDR3 is 16 amino acids. Germline-derived CDR1 and CDR2 are KGHDR and SFDVKD. The CDR3 sequence is CATSDQGLAGYNEQFF.

V and J are TRBV15 and TRBJ2-1; TCRdb proposes TRBD1, but this gene call is untestable without DNA. CDR1 and CDR2 (germline): LNHNV, YYDKDF (reference sequence). The CDR3 is 16 residues long. The CDR3 loop is CATSRAPQGPHNEQFF.